The 7 T cell receptor beta chains below all came from one sample that was sequenced in a study of immune evolution from preneoplasia to lung adenocarcinoma. Profiling relied on immunoSEQ multiplex PCR, and the TCRdb table lists in-frame clones only, not all of them. The data show 8,000 to 10,000 clones, 80% seen once. Source material: FFPE minimally invasive lung adenocarcinoma tissue. The receptors here all came from a person aged 65 to 79 with lung adenocarcinoma. Some clones in this sample may be carry-over from other donors' samples.

The chain joins TRBV5-8 to TRBJ2-3; 9 nucleotides agree with TRBD2. The V gene end was trimmed by 2 bases and the J gene end by 8 bases; junction bases not matched to a gene: 6. Germline assignment: CDR1 SGHTS and CDR2 YDEGEE. CDR3 length equals 14 residues. The CDR3: CASSFSGGASTQYF. CDR3 bases: TGTGCCAGCAGCTTTAGCGGGGGTGCGTCTACGCAGTATTTT.

The chain is built from TRBV27 and TRBJ2-3, with D possibly called TRBD1 or TRBD2 (6 bases each). This CDR3 region has 17 residues. V was shortened by 4 bases and J by 6 bases, with 23 bases between the two germline ends. Germline-derived CDR1 and CDR2 are MNHEY and SMNVEV (reference sequence). CDR3 sequence reads: CASSYDPGASSGDTQYF. The CDR3, as DNA: TGTGCCAGCAGTTATGATCCGGGGGCGTCTTCAGGGGATACGCAGTATTTT.

This chain joins TRBV6-6 and TRBJ2-7; TRBD2 matches at 12 bases. The CDR3 covers 15 residues. V shed 7 bases and J 5 bases; nucleotides not matched to a gene: 9. The germline CDR1 and CDR2 sequences are MNHNY and SVGAGI (reference sequence). The CDR3 reads CASTTRLAGVHEQYF. Written as DNA, the CDR3 is TGTGCCAGCACCACGCGACTAGCGGGAGTCCACGAGCAGTACTTC.

The chain carries TRBV15 and TRBJ1-1; 7 bases map to TRBD1. Germline loops: CDR1 LNHNV, CDR2 YYDKDF (reference sequence). The V segment lost 5 bases and the J segment 1 base; nucleotides outside the gene matches: 4. The CDR3 is 14 amino acids. CDR3 sequence reads: CATSYRQGNTEAFF. Here the CDR3 DNA reads TGTGCCACCAGCTACCGACAGGGGAACACTGAAGCTTTCTTT.

The V gene is TRBV6-5, the J gene TRBJ2-1, with 9 bases fitting TRBD1. The CDR3 totals 15 residues. The germline gives CDR1 MNHEY, CDR2 SVGAGI. Losses at the gene ends were 3 bases for V and 3 bases for J; bases not matched to a gene: 3. This CDR3 is CASSYVDRGYNEQFF. CDR3 sequence (DNA): TGTGCCAGCAGTTATGTGGACAGGGGCTACAATGAGCAGTTCTTC.

This chain connects TRBV6-1 to TRBJ1-1; 9 nucleotides line up with TRBD1. Per the germline V gene, CDR1 is MNHNS and CDR2 is SASEGT. Trimming removed 5 bases from V and 5 bases from J; junction bases left unmatched: 12. The CDR3 sequence is 16 residues long. The CDR3 region has the DNA TGTGCCAGCAGTAAAGAACCGGGACAGGGATCTACTGAAGCTTTCTTT. The encoded protein is CASSKEPGQGSTEAFF.

The chain has TRBV28 and TRBJ2-6; D call uncertain. There are 16 residues in the CDR3. Trimming cost V 6 bases and J 0 bases, with 12 bases left between them. Germline assignment: CDR1 MDHEN and CDR2 SYDVKM. For the CDR3, the DNA is TGTGCCAGCAGGTCGAGGAGTTCCTCTGGGGCCAACGTCCTGACTTTC. Its protein is CASRSRSSSGANVLTF.